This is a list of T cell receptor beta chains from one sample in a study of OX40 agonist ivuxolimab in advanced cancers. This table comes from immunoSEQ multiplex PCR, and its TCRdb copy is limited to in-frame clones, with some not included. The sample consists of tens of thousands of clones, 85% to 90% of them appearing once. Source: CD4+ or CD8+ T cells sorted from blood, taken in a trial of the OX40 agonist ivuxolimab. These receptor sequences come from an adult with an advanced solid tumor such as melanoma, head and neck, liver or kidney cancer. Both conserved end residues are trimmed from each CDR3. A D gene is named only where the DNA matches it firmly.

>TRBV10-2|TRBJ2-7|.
ASSDTEQGKDEQY
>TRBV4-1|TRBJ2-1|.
ASSQDREQF
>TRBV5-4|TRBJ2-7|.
ASSLAIGVRGPYEQY
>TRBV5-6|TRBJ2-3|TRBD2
ASSVSGGPPDTQY
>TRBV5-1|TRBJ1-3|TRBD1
ASSVRDRVGDTIY
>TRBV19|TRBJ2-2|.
ASSPRVAGELF
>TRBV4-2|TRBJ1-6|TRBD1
ASSPRNRGSPLH
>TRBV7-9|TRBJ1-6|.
ASSSGAGSPLH
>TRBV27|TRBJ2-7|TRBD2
ASSLTSGGSYEQY
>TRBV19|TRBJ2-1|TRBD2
ASSILAGANEQF
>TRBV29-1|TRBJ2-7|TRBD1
SSQTGGSYEQY
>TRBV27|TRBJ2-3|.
ASPIDTQY
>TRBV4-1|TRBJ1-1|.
ASSQDGAGLNTEAF
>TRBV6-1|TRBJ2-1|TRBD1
ASSGPGTGWNEQF
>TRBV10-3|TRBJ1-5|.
AISESGSYNQPQH
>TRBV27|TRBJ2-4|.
ASKEGSVAKNIQY
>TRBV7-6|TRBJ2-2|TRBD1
ASSSPRGQGNTGELF
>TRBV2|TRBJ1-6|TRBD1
ASSDDRDRGQGLGNSPLH
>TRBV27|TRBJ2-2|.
ASSPTGGNTGELF
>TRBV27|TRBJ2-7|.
ASRRQDGYEQY
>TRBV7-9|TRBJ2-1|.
ASSLVGHRGV
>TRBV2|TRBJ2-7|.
ASSDRVVSYEQY
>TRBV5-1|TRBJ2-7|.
ASSLPSEKSSYEQY
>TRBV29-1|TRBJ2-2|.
SVMTDWNTGELF
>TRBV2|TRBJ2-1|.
ASSVALYNEQF
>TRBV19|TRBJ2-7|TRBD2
ASSIGREGSVYEQY
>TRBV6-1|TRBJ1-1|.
ASSESGTEAF
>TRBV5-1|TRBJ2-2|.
AINRAGELF
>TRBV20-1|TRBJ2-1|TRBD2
SAPLAGVPF
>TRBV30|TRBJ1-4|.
AWSVLGEKLF
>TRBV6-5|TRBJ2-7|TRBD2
ASSYSSGGPYEQY
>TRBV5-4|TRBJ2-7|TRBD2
ASSLAGGNFYEQY
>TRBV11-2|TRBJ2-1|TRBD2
ASSPSGAGTSGYNEQF
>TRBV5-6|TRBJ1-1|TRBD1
ASSLTWTGNTEAF
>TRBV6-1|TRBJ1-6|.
ASSGRDTYYNSPLH
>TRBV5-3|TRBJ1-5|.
ARSLVGGQPQH
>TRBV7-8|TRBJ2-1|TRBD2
ASSLVLGGSSYNEQF
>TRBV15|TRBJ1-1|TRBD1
ATSRGQANTEAF
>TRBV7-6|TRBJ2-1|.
ASSANQGPNNEQF
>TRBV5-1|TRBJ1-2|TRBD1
ASSLTLGTGGVYGYT
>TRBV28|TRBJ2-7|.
ASKLQGTSYEQY
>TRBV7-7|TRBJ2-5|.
ASSSKRVETQY
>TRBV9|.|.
ASSVGPGPYEQY